The 14 T cell receptor beta chains presented below share a single source sample, sequenced in a study of metastatic and nonmetastatic thyroid tumors. Every patient was untreated before thyroid surgery. TCRdb re-clonotyped the PCR reads through MiXCR. This table has some 15,000 clones, roughly 3.5% appearing once. The source material was tumor tissue. The receptors were gathered from a female donor with papillary thyroid cancer or a benign thyroid nodule (not recorded which). Some clones in this sample may be carry-over from other donors' samples.

By sample share, this clone is medium-sized. The J gene is TRBJ1-5, the V gene TRBV5-1; D is uncertain. Germline CDR1 is SGHRS and CDR2 is YFSETQ. With 0 bases removed from V and 3 bases from J, the gap between germline ends came to 7 bases. This CDR3 spans 14 amino acids. CDR3 region: CASSLDGLNQPQHF. The CDR3 DNA follows: TGCGCCAGCAGCTTGGACGGCCTCAATCAGCCCCAGCATTTT.

This clone was seen more than once but under ten times. The chain has TRBV27 and TRBJ2-3, with D possibly matching TRBD1 (5 bases). Trimming removed 5 bases from V and 4 bases from J, with 13 bases in between. The CDR3 is made up of 14 amino acids. Germline CDR1 MNHEY, CDR2 SMNVEV (reference sequence). CDR3 bases: TGTGCCAGCAGTCGGATAGGGGTGGCAGATACGCAGTATTTT. It codes for CASSRIGVADTQYF.

The genes are TRBV30 and TRBJ1-3; TRBD1 matches at 7 bases. The CDR3 is 14 amino acids. V dropped 3 bases and J dropped 3; count of bases not matched to a gene: 5. Germline lookup yields CDR1 GTSNPN and CDR2 SVGIG (reference sequence). CDR3 in amino acids: CAWRGGGDGNTIYF. CDR3 nucleotide sequence: TGTGCCTGGAGGGGAGGGGGCGATGGAAACACCATATATTTT.

This chain uses TRBV6-4 with TRBJ2-2; D is perhaps TRBD2 (5 bases). CDR1 MRHNA and CDR2 SNTAGT come from the germline V gene. The CDR3 consists of 15 residues. V lost 7 bases, J lost 1 base, and 13 bases lay in between. The CDR3: CASKKEAGNTGELFF. In DNA, the CDR3 is TGTGCCAGCAAGAAGGAGGCGGGGAACACCGGGGAGCTGTTTTTT.

The chain combines TRBV5-8 with TRBJ2-4; D might be TRBD1 or TRBD2, each matching 5 bases. This CDR3 spans 14 amino acids. V lost 0 bases to trimming and J lost 8 bases, with 12 bases between them. Germline V CDR1 and CDR2: SGHTS, YDEGEE. The chain's CDR3 is CASSLDPGQDIQYF. The CDR3 bases are TGTGCCAGCAGCTTGGACCCGGGGCAAGACATTCAGTACTTC.

This clone was counted a few times. This chain connects TRBV15 to TRBJ1-5, with TRBD1 as a possible D gene (5 bases). The CDR3 is made up of 15 amino acids. CDR1 and CDR2 (germline): LNHNV, YYDKDF (reference sequence). The V end lost 3 bases, the J end lost 3 bases, and 12 bases lay between the germline ends. The CDR3 sequence: CATSRQTGFNQPQHF. The DNA for the CDR3 is TGTGCCACCAGCAGGCAAACAGGATTCAATCAGCCCCAGCATTTT.

The chain is built from TRBV6-2 or TRBV6-3 and TRBJ2-3; 7 bases match TRBD2. V shed 8 bases and J 0 bases; nucleotides not matched to a gene: 8. CDR1 and CDR2 from the germline V gene are MNHEY and SVGEGT. The CDR3 is 15 residues long. CDR3 sequence: CASSPLAVSTDTQYF. The DNA for the CDR3 is TGTGCCAGCTCCCCGCTAGCGGTTAGCACAGATACGCAGTATTTT.

V and J are TRBV6-1 and TRBJ2-2; TRBD1 is a possible D gene (6 bases). Germline loops: CDR1 MNHNS, CDR2 SASEGT. The germline V and J ends were trimmed by 6 bases and 0 bases, with 8 bases remaining between them. There are 14 residues in the CDR3. The CDR3 region is CASRDSSNTGELFF. The CDR3 DNA reads TGTGCCAGCAGGGACAGTTCGAACACCGGGGAGCTGTTTTTT.

This clone came up a few times. V gene TRBV9 combines with J gene TRBJ2-7; TRBD1 matches 7 bases. This CDR3 is built from 13 residues. CDR1 and CDR2 from the germline V gene are SGDLS and YYNGEE. The V segment lost 3 bases and the J segment 3 bases; nucleotides outside the gene matches: 3. The CDR3 here is CASSGQGVYEQYF. CDR3 bases: TGTGCCAGCAGCGGACAGGGTGTCTACGAGCAGTACTTC.

The chain is built from TRBV6-5 and TRBJ1-1; a possible D gene is TRBD1 (5 bases). This CDR3 is built from 16 residues. Germline CDR1 is MNHEY and CDR2 is SVGAGI. The V end lost 0 bases, the J end lost 3 bases, and 14 bases lay between the germline ends. CDR3 bases: TGTGCCAGCAGTTACTCGCGCAGGGCGGTGGACACTGAAGCTTTCTTT. It yields the protein CASSYSRRAVDTEAFF.

A note on this clone: Sequence at one end of the junction differs from germline and may be a read error. This chain joins TRBV6-5 and TRBJ2-5; TRBD2 is a possible D gene (7 bases). Germline CDR1 reads MNHEY; CDR2 reads SVGAGI. The CDR3 has 14 amino acids. The CDR3 bases are TGTGCCCGCAGTAACCGGGGGAGGGGGGAGACCCAGTACTTC. Translated, it gives CARSNRGRGETQYF.

This clone was seen only a few times. The chain is built from TRBV19 and TRBJ2-2; unclear D gene. This CDR3 has 12 residues. The V gene's germline CDR1 is LNHDA and CDR2 SQIVND (reference sequence). Deletions cut 3 bases from V and 6 bases from J, with 5 bases between. CDR3 in amino acids: CASSIPPGELFF. CDR3 nucleotide sequence: TGTGCCAGTAGTATCCCCCCCGGGGAGCTGTTTTTT.

The sample holds a few counts of this clone. This chain links TRBV28 with TRBJ1-5; D call uncertain. This CDR3 is 14 amino acids long. CDR1 is MDHEN and CDR2 is SYDVKM in the germline V gene. Trimming removed 11 bases at V and 4 bases at J, with 18 bases between. The CDR3 nucleotides read TGTGCCGCCACGGGAAACGGGCAAAATCAGCCCCAGCATTTT. Amino acids: CAATGNGQNQPQHF.

This clone was counted only a few times. The chain couples TRBV28 to TRBJ1-6; no firm D call. The CDR3 has 14 amino acids. V lost 7 bases and J lost 7, with 14 bases in between. CDR1 and CDR2 (germline): MDHEN, SYDVKM. The CDR3 DNA follows: TGTGCCAGCACCCCCCTTCCCGGGAATTCACCCCTCCACTTT. Encoded protein: CASTPLPGNSPLHF.